The 19 T cell receptor beta chains below come from one sample, sequenced in a study of T cell responses to AZD1222 COVID-19 vaccine (dated by TCRdb to about 2021). The intended sense of this specimen's time point label: about 28 days (+/-7) after the second vaccine dose. Preparation of the library involved the immunoSEQ multiplex PCR assay. In TCRdb, the immuneACCESS table is reduced to in-frame sequences with V and J assigned. These tables do not hold every clone; where another copy was compared, an unresolved V gene accounts for under half, and the others remain unexplained. The sample includes 80,000 or so clones, with around nine tenths observed a single time. The ten largest clones take up 3.3% of the sample. The source material was peripheral blood, sampled 28 days after the second AZD1222 dose. These receptors originate from an adult who received the AZD1222 COVID-19 vaccine.

The chain uses TRBV5-6 and TRBJ2-2; 8 bases agree with TRBD1. CDR3 length equals 17 residues. With V trimmed by 3 bases and J by 5 bases, 12 bases remained unmatched. Germline V gene sequence: CDR1 SGHDT, CDR2 YYEEEE. CDR3: CASSSTRRTGKTGELFF. The CDR3 nucleotides read TGTGCCAGCAGCTCGACGAGAAGGACAGGGAAAACCGGGGAGCTGTTTTTT.

This clone has a single count. This sequence joins TRBV6-1 and TRBJ2-2; no firm D call. Germline V CDR1 and CDR2: MNHNS, SASEGT. CDR3 size: 12 residues. Trimming removed 3 bases from V and 5 bases from J, with 4 bases in between. The CDR3 bases are TGTGCCAGCAGTGATTGGACCGGGGAGCTGTTTTTT. Translation gives CASSDWTGELFF.

V gene TRBV11-3 combines with J gene TRBJ2-7; the D gene is possibly TRBD2 (6 bases). CDR3 length: 16 amino acids. Germline loops: CDR1 SGHNT, CDR2 YENEEA. Between the trimmed V and J ends, which lost 1 base and 5 bases, there was a span of 18 bases. CDR3 sequence (DNA): TGTGCCAGCAGCTTAGCACAAACTTGGGGACTCCACGAGCAGTACTTC. It specifies CASSLAQTWGLHEQYF.

V is TRBV5-1 and J is TRBJ2-6; D gene ambiguous. Germline V lookup: CDR1 SGHRS, CDR2 YFSETQ. V lost 1 base and J 1 base, leaving 6 bases between the germline ends. The CDR3 spans 15 residues. The CDR3 loop reads CASSLPSSGANVLTF. For the CDR3, the DNA is TGCGCCAGCAGCTTGCCTTCTTCTGGGGCCAACGTCCTGACTTTC.

V is TRBV5-4 and J is TRBJ2-5; 7 positions match TRBD2. Germline V gives CDR1 SGHNT, CDR2 YYREEE (reference sequence). This CDR3 comprises 17 residues. The trim removed 4 bases at V and 3 bases at J, leaving 15 bases unmatched. CDR3 in DNA: TGTGCCAGCAGCCCCCTTAGCGGGCCAAACCATAAAGAGACCCAGTACTTC. Its translation is CASSPLSGPNHKETQYF.

In this sample, this clone turned up once. The V gene is TRBV2, the J gene TRBJ1-1; TRBD1 might be the D (5 bases). Germline lookup yields CDR1 SNHLY and CDR2 FYNNEI. CDR3 length: 13 amino acids. The V gene lost 9 bases and the J gene lost 2 bases, with 13 bases spanning the gap. The CDR3 loop reads CARGNRPNTEAFF. In DNA form, the CDR3 reads TGTGCCAGGGGGAACAGGCCAAACACTGAAGCTTTCTTT.

The V call is TRBV18, the J call TRBJ2-7; TRBD1 might be the D (6 bases). This CDR3 comprises 13 residues. Trimming shortened V by 4 bases and J by 3 bases, and 10 bases separated the two germline ends. In germline, CDR1 is KGHSH, CDR2 LQKENI. This chain's CDR3 is CASSQGQDYEQYF. The CDR3 coding sequence is TGTGCCAGCTCACAGGGACAAGACTACGAGCAGTACTTC.

CDR3 in amino acids: CASSQDNTGIGYTF. The DNA of the CDR3 is TGCGCCAGCAGCCAAGATAATACAGGGATCGGCTACACCTTC. The chain uses TRBV4-1 and TRBJ1-2; D is perhaps TRBD1 (6 bases). V lost 0 bases to trimming and J lost 8 bases, with 13 bases between them. There are 14 residues in the CDR3. Germline values: CDR1 MGHRA, CDR2 YSYEKL.

The chain is built from TRBV30 and TRBJ2-4; D is possibly TRBD2 (5 bases). Germline loops: CDR1 GTSNPN, CDR2 SVGIG (reference sequence). The length of the CDR3 is 14 residues. Trimming shortened V by 3 bases and J by 0 bases, and 9 bases separated the two germline ends. CDR3 in amino acids: CAWRPREAKNIQYF. The DNA for the CDR3 is TGTGCCTGGAGGCCGAGGGAAGCCAAAAACATTCAGTACTTC. Variable domain in full (rest from reference TRBV30 and TRBJ2-4): SQTIHQWPATLVQPVGSPLSLECTVEGTSNPNLYWYRQAAGRGLQLLFYSVGIGQISSEVPQNLSASRPQDRQFILSSKKLLLSDSGFYLCAWRPREAKNIQYFGAGTRLSVL.

The J gene is TRBJ2-3, the V gene TRBV29-1; a weak D match, TRBD1 (6 bases). Germline loops: CDR1 SQVTM, CDR2 ANQGSEA. The CDR3 contains 13 residues. CDR3 sequence: CSTGSSSTDTQYF. The CDR3 nucleotides are TGCAGTACAGGGAGTTCTAGCACAGATACGCAGTATTTT.

V gene TRBV10-3 combines with J gene TRBJ2-7; D gene unclear. V shed 2 bases and J shed 7 bases, with 12 bases lying between them. Germline assignment: CDR1 ENHRY and CDR2 SYGVKD. The CDR3 loop spans 13 amino acids. CDR3 region: CAISERVDREQYF. CDR3 in DNA: TGTGCCATCAGTGAGAGAGTGGACCGGGAGCAGTACTTC.

This chain links TRBV27 with TRBJ2-1; 8 bases match TRBD2. The CDR3 is 14 amino acids. Trimming took 2 bases from V and 13 from J; bases not matched to a gene: 10. CDR1 is MNHEY, CDR2 SMNVEV, per germline (reference sequence). CDR3: CASSLPAGEGLQFF. The DNA of the CDR3 is TGTGCCAGCAGTTTACCAGCGGGAGAGGGACTACAGTTCTTC.

V usage is TRBV7-3 and J usage is TRBJ1-2; perhaps TRBD1 as D (6 bases). V was cut by 6 bases and J by 3 bases, with 20 bases left in between. The CDR3 loop spans 16 amino acids. Germline CDR1 SGHTA, CDR2 FQGTGA. The CDR3: CASRLGGTTRDYGYTF. DNA of the CDR3: TGTGCCAGCAGGCTAGGGGGGACGACGAGGGACTATGGCTACACCTTC.

The chain joins TRBV6-5 to TRBJ1-2; D is ambiguous. The CDR3 covers 13 residues. Per germline, CDR1 MNHEY and CDR2 SVGAGI. The V end was cut by 6 bases, the J end by 7 bases, with 15 bases between. Here the CDR3 reads CASRPSLTGGYTF. In nucleotides, the CDR3 is TGTGCCAGCAGACCGTCCCTGACGGGTGGCTACACCTTC.

V gene TRBV27 combines with J gene TRBJ2-3, with unresolved D. The CDR3 runs to 13 residues. Germline V gene lookup returns CDR1 MNHEY and CDR2 SMNVEV (reference sequence). V was trimmed by 7 bases and J by 0 bases, leaving 8 bases between them. The DNA for the CDR3 is TGTGCCAGCACCAGCTACAGCACAGATACGCAGTATTTT. The encoded protein is CASTSYSTDTQYF.

The rearrangement links TRBV7-9 to TRBJ1-2; TRBD1 matches 8 bases. The trim removed 1 base at V and 5 bases at J, leaving 6 bases unmatched. The germline CDR1 and CDR2 sequences are SEHNR and FQNEAQ (reference sequence). This CDR3 spans 15 amino acids. CDR3 protein: CASSLGYGTGYGYTF. The CDR3 nucleotides are TGTGCCAGCAGCTTAGGGTACGGGACAGGATATGGCTACACCTTC. The variable domain in full, completed from reference TRBV7-9 and TRBJ1-2, reads DTGVSQNPRHKITKRGQNVTFRCDPISEHNRLYWYRQTLGQGPEFLTYFQNEAQLEKSRLLSDRFSAERPKGSFSTLEIQRTEQGDSAMYLCASSLGYGTGYGYTFGSGTRLTVV.

The chain is built from TRBV15 and TRBJ2-2, with 10 bases matching TRBD2. The CDR3 totals 14 residues. The V segment lost 5 bases and the J segment 6 bases; nucleotides outside the gene matches: 3. The germline CDR1 and CDR2 sequences are LNHNV and YYDKDF (reference sequence). The DNA for the CDR3 is TGTGCCACCAGCGGGAGCGGGGGGGCCGGGGAGCTGTTTTTT. Its protein product is CATSGSGGAGELFF.

This clone showed up just once. The chain recombines TRBV29-1 with TRBJ2-5, with 12 bases fitting TRBD1. This CDR3 contains 14 residues. Trimming cost V 5 bases and J 4 bases; bases outside gene matches: 5. Germline assignment: CDR1 SQVTM and CDR2 ANQGSEA. The CDR3 DNA is TGCAGCGTTAGGGACAGGGGGCGTGGAGAGACCCAGTACTTC. Protein: CSVRDRGRGETQYF. Full variable domain (missing parts from reference TRBV29-1 and TRBJ2-5): SAVISQKPSRDICQRGTSLTIQCQVDSQVTMMFWYRQQPGQSLTLIATANQGSEATYESGFVIDKFPISRPNLTFSTLTVSNMSPEDSSIYLCSVRDRGRGETQYFGPGTRLLVL.

This clone showed up just a few times. This chain connects TRBV5-1 to TRBJ2-1; possible D gene TRBD1, 6 bases. V was clipped by 1 base and J by 7 bases, with 12 bases between them. Germline CDR1 SGHRS, CDR2 YFSETQ. The CDR3 loop spans 14 amino acids. The CDR3 region is CASSLQGPGNEQFF. CDR3 sequence (DNA): TGCGCCAGCAGCTTGCAGGGGCCCGGAAATGAGCAGTTCTTC.